The 32 T cell receptor beta chains reported below all come from one sample, sequenced in a study of cytomegalovirus exposure and HLA in healthy donors. Primers for the PCR totalled 60 Vbeta and 13 Jbeta. TCRdb keeps only in-frame clones here, not all; method: immunoSEQ multiplex PCR. The sample holds 210,000 or so clones; roughly 89% are singletons and the top ten take roughly 1%. Sequencing was carried out using PBMCs. The source of these receptors is a woman younger than 30 in good health and CMV-seronegative.

CDR3 in amino acids: CATRSDGIYGYTF. The CDR3 nucleotides are TGTGCCACCAGATCTGACGGGATTTATGGCTACACCTTC. The chain joins TRBV15 to TRBJ1-2; no definite D call. The V and J ends lost 6 bases and 5 bases respectively, with 13 bases between them. This CDR3 is 13 amino acids long. Germline V CDR1 and CDR2: LNHNV, YYDKDF (reference sequence).

This chain uses TRBV6-5 with TRBJ2-1; a possible D gene is TRBD2 (6 bases). This CDR3 comprises 14 residues. The V end was cut by 7 bases, the J end by 5 bases, with 15 bases between. Germline V CDR1 and CDR2: MNHEY, SVGAGI. CDR3 DNA: TGTGCCAGCACCCCTAGCGCTGGACACAATGAGCAGTTCTTC. Protein: CASTPSAGHNEQFF.

The V and J genes are TRBV5-1 and TRBJ1-2, with TRBD1 identical over 7 bases. The CDR3 spans 15 residues. Germline CDR1 SGHRS, CDR2 YFSETQ. J gave up 4 bases and V 0 bases, and 6 bases lay outside the gene matches. The CDR3 DNA reads as TGCGCCAGCAGCTTGGAGCCAGGGGGTGGCTATGGCTACACCTTC. Its protein is CASSLEPGGGYGYTF.

The chain recombines TRBV2 with TRBJ1-4, with 7 positions matching TRBD1. CDR1 and CDR2 from the germline V gene are SNHLY and FYNNEI. Trimming removed 1 base from V and 8 bases from J; junction bases left unmatched: 7. The CDR3 contains 15 residues. CDR3: CASSEVTGVREKLFF. The CDR3 bases are TGTGCCAGCAGTGAAGTAACAGGGGTACGGGAAAAACTGTTTTTT.

The chain links TRBV5-6 to TRBJ2-2; no clear D. CDR1 and CDR2 from the germline V gene are SGHDT and YYEEEE. V shed 2 bases and J shed 1 base, with 12 bases lying between them. The CDR3 has 16 residues. This CDR3 reads CASSLFQRLNTGELFF. The CDR3, as DNA: TGTGCCAGCAGCTTATTTCAGCGATTGAACACCGGGGAGCTGTTTTTT. The variable domain in full, completed from reference TRBV5-6 and TRBJ2-2, reads DAGVTQSPTHLIKTRGQQVTLRCSPKSGHDTVSWYQQALGQGPQFIFQYYEEEERQRGNFPDRFSGHQFPNYSSELNVNALLLGDSALYLCASSLFQRLNTGELFFGEGSRLTVL.

The chain combines TRBV18 with TRBJ2-3; 7 bases match TRBD1. Germline V gene data show CDR1 as KGHSH and CDR2 as LQKENI. The CDR3 has 16 amino acids. The trim removed 5 bases at V and 0 bases at J, leaving 8 bases unmatched. Written as DNA, the CDR3 is TGTGCCAGCTCAACCCAGGGACAGCAAAGCACAGATACGCAGTATTTT. It encodes CASSTQGQQSTDTQYF.

V and J are TRBV5-1 and TRBJ1-3; no definite D call. The CDR3 contains 14 residues. V was shortened by 0 bases and J by 4 bases, with 8 bases between the two germline ends. Germline V CDR1 and CDR2: SGHRS, YFSETQ. DNA of the CDR3: TGCGCCAGCAGCTTGGCTAATTTGGGAAACACCATATATTTT. This gives the protein CASSLANLGNTIYF.

V is TRBV5-8 and J is TRBJ2-3; the match to TRBD1 covers 7 bases. Germline V gene data show CDR1 as SGHTS and CDR2 as YDEGEE. The CDR3 runs 15 residues. J gave up 3 bases and V 1 base, and 5 bases lay outside the gene matches. In DNA form, the CDR3 reads TGTGCCAGCAGCTTGTCAGGGGGTCGGACAGATACGCAGTATTTT. This translates into CASSLSGGRTDTQYF.

The chain combines TRBV6-5 with TRBJ1-5; D remains unclear. V dropped 6 bases and J dropped 3 bases, with 12 bases sitting between them. This CDR3 contains 14 residues. Germline lookup yields CDR1 MNHEY and CDR2 SVGAGI. CDR3 bases: TGTGCCAGCAGCCGCAGGCGTGACAATCAGCCCCAGCATTTT. Protein: CASSRRRDNQPQHF.

This chain uses TRBV2 with TRBJ2-7; 7 positions agree with TRBD1. The CDR3 is 13 residues long. In germline, CDR1 is SNHLY, CDR2 FYNNEI. Germline trimming cut 7 bases from V and 6 bases from J; bases unmatched to any gene: 9. CDR3 coding DNA: TGTGCCAGCACCGAAGAGGACAGGCGCGAGCAGTACTTC. This codes for CASTEEDRREQYF.

The J gene is TRBJ1-1, the V gene TRBV7-8; TRBD1 might be the D (5 bases). The CDR3 covers 14 residues. Germline V CDR1 and CDR2: SGHVS, FQNEAQ. The V end lost 6 bases, the J end lost 2 bases, and 13 bases lay between the germline ends. CDR3 residues: CASSPGLQNTEAFF. CDR3 nucleotides: TGTGCCAGCAGTCCAGGGTTGCAAAACACTGAAGCTTTCTTT.

This CDR3 is CASSLAGKGVDYGYTF. CDR3 bases: TGTGCCAGCAGTTTAGCGGGCAAGGGGGTAGACTATGGCTACACCTTC. The genes are TRBV6-6 and TRBJ1-2; the D gene is possibly TRBD1 (6 bases). Germline V gives CDR1 MNHNY, CDR2 SVGAGI (reference sequence). The CDR3 is made up of 16 amino acids. V lost 4 bases, J lost 3 bases, and 18 bases lay in between.

The V call is TRBV27, the J call TRBJ2-1; 7 bases agree with TRBD2. Per the germline V gene, CDR1 is MNHEY and CDR2 is SMNVEV (reference sequence). The CDR3 loop spans 16 amino acids. With 6 bases clipped from V and 2 bases from J, the junction kept 10 bases outside the gene matches. CDR3 DNA sequence: TGTGCCAGCAGGCGGGCGTCGGCGGGAGCCTACAATGAGCAGTTCTTC. It specifies CASRRASAGAYNEQFF.

The chain links TRBV9 to TRBJ2-5; TRBD1 matches at 7 bases. The better agreement between TRBJ2-7 and the DNA end casts doubt on the J call. Germline V gene lookup returns CDR1 SGDLS and CDR2 YYNGEE. The CDR3 consists of 14 residues. The CDR3 DNA follows: TGTGCCAGCAGCGTAGGGACAGGCGACTACGAGCAGTACTTC. This sequence encodes CASSVGTGDYEQYF.

V usage is TRBV19 and J usage is TRBJ2-1; 8 bases match TRBD2. The CDR3 has 15 amino acids. Germline-derived CDR1 and CDR2 are LNHDA and SQIVND (reference sequence). V lost 5 bases and J lost 8; bases outside the gene matches: 11. CDR3 sequence: CASSSRGGPVDEQFF. In nucleotides, the CDR3 is TGTGCCAGTAGTTCCCGGGGGGGCCCCGTCGATGAGCAGTTCTTC.

The chain is built from TRBV7-9 and TRBJ2-1; D possibly corresponds to TRBD2 (6 bases). The germline V and J ends were trimmed by 0 bases and 4 bases, with 13 bases remaining between them. This CDR3 comprises 16 residues. CDR1 is SEHNR, CDR2 FQNEAQ, per germline (reference sequence). As DNA, the CDR3 is TGTGCCAGCAGCTTAGCTTTAGCGGCAAATTACAATGAGCAGTTCTTC. As protein: CASSLALAANYNEQFF.

The chain carries TRBV29-1 and TRBJ2-3; 11 positions agree with TRBD2. Trimming cost V 6 bases and J 4 bases; bases outside gene matches: 3. Germline V gene data show CDR1 as SQVTM and CDR2 as ANQGSEA. CDR3 size: 13 residues. CDR3 coding DNA: TGCAGCGTCCGACTAGCGGGACCAGATACGCAGTATTTT. Its protein product is CSVRLAGPDTQYF.

The J gene is TRBJ2-3, the V gene TRBV7-2, with D possibly matching TRBD1 (6 bases). The CDR3 contains 16 residues. The V gene lost 2 bases and the J gene lost 7 bases, with 19 bases spanning the gap. In germline, CDR1 is SGHTA, CDR2 FQGNSA. The CDR3 DNA is TGTGCCAGCAGCTTATCTTGGGGGCCGGGCTTGCATACGCAGTATTTT. It specifies CASSLSWGPGLHTQYF.

A few counts support this clone. The V call is TRBV18, the J call TRBJ1-1; the D is unclear. This CDR3 is 15 amino acids long. The V and J ends lost 2 bases and 2 bases respectively, with 12 bases between them. Germline assignment: CDR1 KGHSH and CDR2 LQKENI. CDR3 DNA: TGTGCCAGCTCACCAACGAGTGAGGGTAACACTGAAGCTTTCTTT. Amino acid sequence: CASSPTSEGNTEAFF. The full variable domain, completed using reference TRBV18 and TRBJ1-1, is NAGVMQNPRHLVRRRGQEARLRCSPMKGHSHVYWYRQLPEEGLKFMVYLQKENIIDESGMPKERFSAEFPKEGPSILRIQQVVRGDSAAYFCASSPTSEGNTEAFFGQGTRLTVV.

The CDR3 coding sequence is TGCAGCGTCCACCCTAGCGGGGGGGCGGGGGTGGCCAAAAACATTCAGTACTTC. This translates into CSVHPSGGAGVAKNIQYF. The J gene is TRBJ2-4, the V gene TRBV29-1, with 12 nucleotides matching TRBD2. Germline trimming cut 6 bases from V and 1 base from J; bases unmatched to any gene: 13. The CDR3 covers 18 residues. Looked up from germline, CDR1 is SQVTM and CDR2 is ANQGSEA.

The genes are TRBV2 and TRBJ2-5; 9 bases are a match to TRBD2. Germline loops: CDR1 SNHLY, CDR2 FYNNEI. This CDR3 is 14 amino acids long. Germline trimming cut 4 bases from V and 2 bases from J; bases unmatched to any gene: 2. CDR3 loop: CASSGGRVQETQYF. CDR3 sequence (DNA): TGTGCCAGCAGTGGCGGGAGGGTTCAAGAGACCCAGTACTTC.

The chain couples TRBV2 to TRBJ1-2; D gene unclear. This CDR3 is 13 amino acids long. The ends were cut back, 3 bases at V and 0 bases at J, with 5 bases in the middle. The germline gives CDR1 SNHLY, CDR2 FYNNEI. The CDR3 sequence: CASSDSANYGYTF. CDR3 bases: TGTGCCAGCAGTGACAGCGCTAACTATGGCTACACCTTC. Supplemented by reference TRBV2 and TRBJ1-2, the full variable domain reads EPEVTQTPSHQVTQMGQEVILRCVPISNHLYFYWYRQILGQKVEFLVSFYNNEISEKSEIFDDQFSVERPDGSNFTLKIRSTKLEDSAMYFCASSDSANYGYTFGSGTRLTVV.

This chain connects TRBV27 to TRBJ1-1; D possibly corresponds to TRBD1 (5 bases). The CDR3 runs to 18 residues. V was clipped by 6 bases and J by 3 bases, with 26 bases between them. Germline CDR1 reads MNHEY; CDR2 reads SMNVEV (reference sequence). CDR3 sequence reads: CASRLSFFGRTSDTEAFF. DNA for the CDR3: TGTGCCAGCAGACTTTCCTTTTTCGGCAGGACAAGCGACACTGAAGCTTTCTTT.

V and J are TRBV7-3 and TRBJ2-7, with TRBD1 matching over 9 bases. V was pared by 3 bases and J by 5 bases, with 5 bases of the junction left unmatched. This CDR3 spans 14 amino acids. The germline V gene has CDR1 SGHTA and CDR2 FQGTGA. The CDR3 DNA reads as TGTGCCAGCAGCTTCCGGGACAGGGTAAACGAGCAGTACTTC. Protein sequence: CASSFRDRVNEQYF.

The V gene is TRBV7-2, the J gene TRBJ2-7; D is perhaps TRBD1 (6 bases). The CDR3 is made up of 14 amino acids. V lost 5 bases and J lost 5, with 16 bases in between. Per the germline V gene, CDR1 is SGHTA and CDR2 is FQGNSA. CDR3 region: CASSQRGTRHEQYF. The CDR3 coding sequence is TGTGCCAGCAGCCAGAGGGGGACCCGCCACGAGCAGTACTTC.

Only one count was recorded for this clone. V and J are TRBV7-2 and TRBJ1-3; maybe TRBD1 (5 bases). CDR3 length: 15 amino acids. V lost 5 bases and J lost 0, with 11 bases in between. Per the germline V gene, CDR1 is SGHTA and CDR2 is FQGNSA. CDR3 DNA sequence: TGTGCCAGCAGCCGGGGGGAGGGCTCTGGAAACACCATATATTTT. This translates into CASSRGEGSGNTIYF.

V is TRBV4-1 and J is TRBJ2-5; 8 nucleotides match TRBD1. CDR1 and CDR2 from the germline V gene are MGHRA and YSYEKL. This CDR3 spans 15 amino acids. The V segment lost 2 bases and the J segment 2 bases; nucleotides outside the gene matches: 4. The CDR3 sequence: CASSQRQGQQETQYF. DNA for the CDR3: TGCGCCAGCAGCCAACGACAGGGGCAGCAAGAGACCCAGTACTTC.

This clone appeared once. The V call is TRBV11-2, the J call TRBJ1-4, with D possibly matching TRBD1 (5 bases). Germline values: CDR1 SGHAT, CDR2 FQNNGV. This CDR3 region has 16 residues. V was pared by 0 bases and J by 5 bases, with 13 bases between. The CDR3 sequence is CASSLDLGRANEKLFF. As DNA, the CDR3 is TGTGCCAGCAGCTTAGATTTAGGCAGGGCGAATGAAAAACTGTTTTTT.

The chain employs TRBV4-3 and TRBJ2-1; D is possibly TRBD2 (6 bases). The CDR3 loop spans 16 amino acids. From germline, CDR1 is LGHNA and CDR2 YSLEER. Trimming shortened V by 1 base and J by 0 bases, and 10 bases separated the two germline ends. The CDR3 region is CASSQAGGYSYNEQFF. In DNA, the CDR3 is TGCGCCAGCAGCCAAGCCGGGGGATACTCCTACAATGAGCAGTTCTTC.

V gene TRBV18 combines with J gene TRBJ2-1; 7 positions agree with TRBD2. Losses at the gene ends were 2 bases for V and 4 bases for J; bases not matched to a gene: 5. The V gene's germline CDR1 is KGHSH and CDR2 LQKENI. The CDR3 has 15 residues. CDR3: CASSPTAGEYNEQFF. The CDR3 DNA sequence: TGTGCCAGCTCACCAACGGCGGGAGAGTACAATGAGCAGTTCTTC.

The V call is TRBV6-5, the J call TRBJ2-7; D is ambiguous. The CDR3 extends over 14 amino acids. The V end was cut by 5 bases, the J end by 0 bases, with 11 bases between. Germline assignment: CDR1 MNHEY and CDR2 SVGAGI. The CDR3 here is CASSPPGLSYEQYF. CDR3 DNA sequence: TGTGCCAGCAGTCCCCCTGGCCTCTCCTACGAGCAGTACTTC.

This chain uses TRBV2 with TRBJ1-2; 7 nucleotides agree with TRBD1. V lost 10 bases, J lost 3 bases, and 11 bases stayed unmatched. CDR1 and CDR2 from the germline V gene are SNHLY and FYNNEI. This CDR3 has 14 amino acids. This CDR3 reads CATRSTGEYYGYTF. The CDR3 nucleotides are TGTGCCACCAGGAGCACAGGGGAATACTATGGCTACACCTTC.